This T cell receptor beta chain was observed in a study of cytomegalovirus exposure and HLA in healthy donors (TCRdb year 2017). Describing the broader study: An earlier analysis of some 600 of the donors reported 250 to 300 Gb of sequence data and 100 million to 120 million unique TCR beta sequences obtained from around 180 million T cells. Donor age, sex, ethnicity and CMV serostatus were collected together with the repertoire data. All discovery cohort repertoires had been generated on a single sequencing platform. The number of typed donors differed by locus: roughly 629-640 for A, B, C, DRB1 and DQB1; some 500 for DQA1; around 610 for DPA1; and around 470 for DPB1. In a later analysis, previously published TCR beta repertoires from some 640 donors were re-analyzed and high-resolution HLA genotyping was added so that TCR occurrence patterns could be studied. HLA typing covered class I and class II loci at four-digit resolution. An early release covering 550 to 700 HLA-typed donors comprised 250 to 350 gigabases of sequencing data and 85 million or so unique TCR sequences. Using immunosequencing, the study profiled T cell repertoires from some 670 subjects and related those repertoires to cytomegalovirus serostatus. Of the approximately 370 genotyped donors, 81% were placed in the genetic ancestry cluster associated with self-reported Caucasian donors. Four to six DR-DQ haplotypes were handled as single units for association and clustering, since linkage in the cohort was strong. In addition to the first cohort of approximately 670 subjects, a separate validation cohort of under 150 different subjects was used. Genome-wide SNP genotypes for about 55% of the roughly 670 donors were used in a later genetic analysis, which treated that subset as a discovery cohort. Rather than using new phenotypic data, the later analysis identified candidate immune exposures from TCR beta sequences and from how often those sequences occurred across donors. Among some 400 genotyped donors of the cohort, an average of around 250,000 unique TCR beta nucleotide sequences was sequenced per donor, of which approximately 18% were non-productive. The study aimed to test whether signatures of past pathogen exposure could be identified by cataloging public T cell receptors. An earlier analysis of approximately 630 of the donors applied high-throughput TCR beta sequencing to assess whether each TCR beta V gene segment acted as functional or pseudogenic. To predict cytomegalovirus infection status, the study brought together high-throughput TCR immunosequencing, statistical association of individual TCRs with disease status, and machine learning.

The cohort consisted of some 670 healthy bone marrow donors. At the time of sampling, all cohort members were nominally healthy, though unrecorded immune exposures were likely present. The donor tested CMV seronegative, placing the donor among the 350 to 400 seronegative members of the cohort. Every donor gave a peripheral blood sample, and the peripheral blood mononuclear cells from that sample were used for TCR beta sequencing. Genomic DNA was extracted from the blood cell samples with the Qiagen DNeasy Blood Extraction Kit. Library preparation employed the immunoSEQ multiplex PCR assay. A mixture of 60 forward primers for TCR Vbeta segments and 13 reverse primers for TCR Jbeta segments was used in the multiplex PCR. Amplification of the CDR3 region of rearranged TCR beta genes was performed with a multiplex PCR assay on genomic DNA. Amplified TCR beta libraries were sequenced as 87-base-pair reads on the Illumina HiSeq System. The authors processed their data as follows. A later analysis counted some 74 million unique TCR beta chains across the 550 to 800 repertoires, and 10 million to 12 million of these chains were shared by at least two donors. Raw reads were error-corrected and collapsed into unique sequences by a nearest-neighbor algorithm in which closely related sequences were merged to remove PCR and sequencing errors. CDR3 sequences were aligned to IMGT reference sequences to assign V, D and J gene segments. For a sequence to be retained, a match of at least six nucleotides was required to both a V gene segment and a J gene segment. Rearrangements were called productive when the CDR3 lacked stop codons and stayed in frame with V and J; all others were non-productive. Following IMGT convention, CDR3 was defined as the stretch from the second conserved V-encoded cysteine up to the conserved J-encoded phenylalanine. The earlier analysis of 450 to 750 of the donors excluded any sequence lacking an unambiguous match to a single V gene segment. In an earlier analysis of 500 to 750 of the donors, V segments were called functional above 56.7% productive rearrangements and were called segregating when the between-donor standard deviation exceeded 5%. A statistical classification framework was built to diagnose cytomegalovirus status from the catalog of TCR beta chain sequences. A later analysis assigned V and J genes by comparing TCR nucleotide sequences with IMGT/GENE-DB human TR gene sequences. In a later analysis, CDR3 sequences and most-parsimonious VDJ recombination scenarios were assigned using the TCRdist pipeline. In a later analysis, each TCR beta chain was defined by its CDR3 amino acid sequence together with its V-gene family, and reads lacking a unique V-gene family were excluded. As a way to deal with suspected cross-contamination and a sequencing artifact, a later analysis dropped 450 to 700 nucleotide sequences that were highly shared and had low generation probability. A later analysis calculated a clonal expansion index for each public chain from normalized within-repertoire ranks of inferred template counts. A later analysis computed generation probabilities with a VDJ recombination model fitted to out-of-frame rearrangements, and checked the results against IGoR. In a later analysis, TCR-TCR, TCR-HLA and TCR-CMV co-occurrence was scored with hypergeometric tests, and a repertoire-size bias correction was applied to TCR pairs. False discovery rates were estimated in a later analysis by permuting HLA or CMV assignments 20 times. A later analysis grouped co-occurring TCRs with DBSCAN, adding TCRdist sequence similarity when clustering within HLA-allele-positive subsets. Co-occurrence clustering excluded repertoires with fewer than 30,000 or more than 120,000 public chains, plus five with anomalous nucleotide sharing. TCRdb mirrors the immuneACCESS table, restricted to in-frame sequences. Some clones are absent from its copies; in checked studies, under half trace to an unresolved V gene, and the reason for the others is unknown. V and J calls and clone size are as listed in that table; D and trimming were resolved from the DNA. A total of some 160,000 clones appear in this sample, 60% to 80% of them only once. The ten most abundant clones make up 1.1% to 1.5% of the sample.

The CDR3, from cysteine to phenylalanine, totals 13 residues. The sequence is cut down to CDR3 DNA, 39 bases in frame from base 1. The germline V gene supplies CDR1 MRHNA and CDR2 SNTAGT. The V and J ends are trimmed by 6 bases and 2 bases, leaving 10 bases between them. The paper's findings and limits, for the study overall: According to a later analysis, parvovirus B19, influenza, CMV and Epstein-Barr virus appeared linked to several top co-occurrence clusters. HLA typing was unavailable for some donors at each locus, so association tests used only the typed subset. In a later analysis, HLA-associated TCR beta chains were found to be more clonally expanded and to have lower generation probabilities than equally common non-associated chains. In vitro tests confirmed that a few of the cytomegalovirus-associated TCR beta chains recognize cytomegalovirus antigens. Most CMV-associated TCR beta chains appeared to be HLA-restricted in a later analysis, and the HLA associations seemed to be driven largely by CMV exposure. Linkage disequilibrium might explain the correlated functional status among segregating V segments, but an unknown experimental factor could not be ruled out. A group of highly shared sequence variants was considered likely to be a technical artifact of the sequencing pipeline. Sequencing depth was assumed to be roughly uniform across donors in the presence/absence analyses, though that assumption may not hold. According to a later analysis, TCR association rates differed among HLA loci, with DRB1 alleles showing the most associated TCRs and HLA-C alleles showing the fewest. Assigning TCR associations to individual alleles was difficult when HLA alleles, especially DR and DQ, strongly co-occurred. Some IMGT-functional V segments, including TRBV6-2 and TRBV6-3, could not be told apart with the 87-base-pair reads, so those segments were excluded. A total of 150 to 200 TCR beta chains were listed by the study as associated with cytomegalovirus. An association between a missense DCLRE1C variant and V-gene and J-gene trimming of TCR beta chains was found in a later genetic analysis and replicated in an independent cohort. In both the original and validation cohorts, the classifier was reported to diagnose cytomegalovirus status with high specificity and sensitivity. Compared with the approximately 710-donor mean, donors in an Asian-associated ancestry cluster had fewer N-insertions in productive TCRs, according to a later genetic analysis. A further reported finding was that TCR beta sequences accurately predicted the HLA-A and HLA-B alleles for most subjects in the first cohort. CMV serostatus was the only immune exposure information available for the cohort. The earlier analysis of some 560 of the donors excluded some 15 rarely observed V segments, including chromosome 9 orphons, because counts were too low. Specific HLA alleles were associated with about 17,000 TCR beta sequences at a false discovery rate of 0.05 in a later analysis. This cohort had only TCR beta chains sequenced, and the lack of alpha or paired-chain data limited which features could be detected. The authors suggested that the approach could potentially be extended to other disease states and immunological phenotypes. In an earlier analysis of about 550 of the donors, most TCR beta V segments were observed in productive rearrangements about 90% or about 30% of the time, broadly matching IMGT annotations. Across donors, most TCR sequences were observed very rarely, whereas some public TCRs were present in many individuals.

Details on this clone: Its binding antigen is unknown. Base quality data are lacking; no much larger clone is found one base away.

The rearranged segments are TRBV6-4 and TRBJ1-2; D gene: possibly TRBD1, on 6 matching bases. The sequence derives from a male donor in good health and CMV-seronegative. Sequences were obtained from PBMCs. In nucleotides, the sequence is TGTGCCAGCAGCAGGGGCTGGAACTATGGCTACACCTTC. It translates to CASSRGWNYGYTF.